Each of the 21 T cell receptor beta chains below was sequenced from the same sample in a study of PD-1 blockade in mismatch repair-deficient tumors. The repertoire was sequenced with immunoSEQ multiplex PCR; TCRdb's copy has only in-frame clones and lacks some. The top ten clones hold 3.9% of a sample with 30,000 to 40,000 clones, approximately 85% of them seen once. The specimen was peripheral blood, collected around 75 weeks after starting pembrolizumab. These receptors all stem from an adult with mismatch repair-deficient cancer.

The chain recombines TRBV6-5 with TRBJ1-4; D is ambiguous. Germline V CDR1 and CDR2: MNHEY, SVGAGI. V was trimmed by 5 bases and J by 12 bases, leaving 13 bases between them. The length of the CDR3 is 12 residues. CDR3 sequence reads: CASSRGREELFF. The CDR3 DNA is TGTGCCAGCAGTCGCGGAAGAGAGGAACTGTTTTTT.

The chain links TRBV11-3 to TRBJ2-1; D is possibly TRBD1 (5 bases). This CDR3 contains 13 residues. Trimming stripped 2 bases from V and 7 bases from J, with 9 bases between. Per the germline V gene, CDR1 is SGHNT and CDR2 is YENEEA. In DNA, the CDR3 is TGTGCCAGCAGCTTAAGGGGTCAAAATGAGCAGTTCTTC. Protein sequence: CASSLRGQNEQFF.

The chain is built from TRBV9 and TRBJ2-7; no definite D call. Trimming cost V 0 bases and J 3 bases, with 10 bases left between them. The germline V gene encodes CDR1 SGDLS and CDR2 YYNGEE. The CDR3 extends over 14 amino acids. CDR3 bases: TGTGCCAGCAGCGTAGTTGAGAGAGGCTACGAGCAGTACTTC. Translated, it gives CASSVVERGYEQYF. The variable domain in full, with the rest retrieved from reference TRBV9 and TRBJ2-7, is DSGVTQTPKHLITATGQRVTLRCSPRSGDLSVYWYQQSLDQGLQFLIQYYNGEERAKGNILERFSAQQFPDLHSELNLSSLELGDSALYFCASSVVERGYEQYFGPGTRLTVT.

The chain uses TRBV9 and TRBJ1-2; tentative D call: TRBD1 (6 bases). Germline V gene data show CDR1 as SGDLS and CDR2 as YYNGEE. The CDR3 length is 16 residues. V was clipped by 5 bases and J by 4 bases, with 21 bases between them. DNA of the CDR3: TGTGCCAGCAGTTCCGGGGGCGCGGCCAAGGGCTATGGCTACACCTTC. Translated, it gives CASSSGGAAKGYGYTF.

The rearrangement links TRBV10-3 to TRBJ1-2, with TRBD1 matching 10 bases. This CDR3 region has 15 residues. The germline V gene has CDR1 ENHRY and CDR2 SYGVKD. The junction had 6 bases not matched to a gene; V was cut back by 4 bases and J by 4 bases. The CDR3 region is CAISGAGTGVYGYTF. DNA of the CDR3: TGTGCCATCAGTGGAGCCGGGACAGGGGTCTATGGCTACACCTTC.

The chain recombines TRBV2 with TRBJ1-5, with D unclear. Trimming cost V 6 bases and J 3 bases, with 15 bases left between them. CDR1 is SNHLY and CDR2 is FYNNEI in the germline V gene. The CDR3 is made up of 15 amino acids. CDR3 DNA sequence: TGTGCCAGCAGGACACTAACTCCCTACAATCAGCCCCAGCATTTT. Translation: CASRTLTPYNQPQHF.

The chain has TRBV9 and TRBJ1-1; a possible D gene is TRBD1 (5 bases). Germline V gene sequence: CDR1 SGDLS, CDR2 YYNGEE. There are 15 residues in the CDR3. The V end lost 2 bases, the J end lost 0 bases, and 11 bases lay between the germline ends. The CDR3 nucleotides are TGTGCCAGCAGCGTGGGTGCGGGACTGAACACTGAAGCTTTCTTT. Protein: CASSVGAGLNTEAFF. The whole variable domain, remainder taken from reference TRBV9 and TRBJ1-1, is DSGVTQTPKHLITATGQRVTLRCSPRSGDLSVYWYQQSLDQGLQFLIQYYNGEERAKGNILERFSAQQFPDLHSELNLSSLELGDSALYFCASSVGAGLNTEAFFGQGTRLTVV.

The chain joins TRBV2 to TRBJ2-7; 8 nucleotides align to TRBD1. The CDR3 runs 15 residues. J lost 7 bases, V lost 6 bases, and 14 bases had no gene match. Germline CDR1 is SNHLY and CDR2 is FYNNEI. CDR3 residues: CASSDYDRGPMEQYF. CDR3 coding DNA: TGTGCCAGCAGCGACTACGACAGGGGCCCCATGGAGCAGTACTTC.

The gene calls are TRBV9 and TRBJ2-7, with 7 positions matching TRBD1. The J segment lost 0 bases and the V segment lost 5 bases, leaving 2 bases of the junction unmatched. The CDR3 runs to 13 residues. Germline-derived CDR1 and CDR2 are SGDLS and YYNGEE. The CDR3 loop is CASSRDSSYEQYF. The CDR3 nucleotides are TGTGCCAGCAGTCGGGACAGCTCCTACGAGCAGTACTTC.

V usage is TRBV11-3 and J usage is TRBJ1-2, with D uncertain. Germline-derived CDR1 and CDR2 are SGHNT and YENEEA. Trimming stripped 5 bases from V and 0 bases from J, with 4 bases between. The CDR3 totals 12 residues. CDR3 loop: CASSATNYGYTF. The CDR3 DNA follows: TGTGCCAGCAGCGCTACTAACTATGGCTACACCTTC.

V is TRBV7-9 and J is TRBJ2-7; D is unresolved. Germline CDR1 and CDR2: SEHNR and FQNEAQ (reference sequence). The CDR3 runs to 12 residues. Trimming removed 4 bases at V and 3 bases at J, with 7 bases between. The CDR3, as DNA: TGTGCCAGCAGCTCCAACTACTACGAGCAGTACTTC. This gives the protein CASSSNYYEQYF.

This chain uses TRBV6-6 with TRBJ1-1, with TRBD1 identical over 8 bases. The CDR3 length is 15 residues. The V and J ends lost 6 bases and 1 base, in that order; junction bases with no gene match: 7. CDR1 MNHNY and CDR2 SVGAGI come from the germline V gene (reference sequence). The CDR3 coding sequence is TGTGCCAGCAGGGGGACCGGGACAGGGAACACTGAAGCTTTCTTT. This gives the protein CASRGTGTGNTEAFF.

Concerning this clone itself: A read error may produce the germline difference seen at one junction end. The genes are TRBV27 and TRBJ2-7; weak D call: TRBD1 (5 bases). This CDR3 region has 14 residues. The germline gives CDR1 MNHEY, CDR2 SMNVEV (reference sequence). The CDR3 DNA reads as TGTGCCAGCAGGCTTGGGGCCGCATCCTATGAGCAGTACTTC. It encodes CASRLGAASYEQYF.

The chain recombines TRBV5-4 with TRBJ2-7; 9 bases align to TRBD2. Germline lookup yields CDR1 SGHNT and CDR2 YYREEE (reference sequence). The length of the CDR3 is 15 residues. V lost 3 bases, J lost 0 bases, and 4 bases stayed unmatched. The CDR3 is CASSSGTSSSYEQYF. In DNA form, the CDR3 reads TGTGCCAGCAGCTCCGGGACTAGCAGCTCCTACGAGCAGTACTTC. The full variable domain, with the rest looked up from reference TRBV5-4 and TRBJ2-7, is ETGVTQSPTHLIKTRGQQVTLRCSSQSGHNTVSWYQQALGQGPQFIFQYYREEENGRGNFPPRFSGLQFPNYSSELNVNALELDDSALYLCASSSGTSSSYEQYFGPGTRLTVT.

This chain joins TRBV30 and TRBJ2-3; TRBD2 matches at 10 bases. This CDR3 has 16 residues. Trimming removed 0 bases from V and 4 bases from J; junction bases left unmatched: 7. CDR1 is GTSNPN and CDR2 is SVGIG in the germline V gene (reference sequence). The CDR3 spells CAWSVQLAGVSDTQYF. The DNA of the CDR3 is TGTGCCTGGAGTGTACAGCTAGCGGGGGTTTCAGATACGCAGTATTTT. Complete variable domain (other parts from reference TRBV30 and TRBJ2-3): SQTIHQWPATLVQPVGSPLSLECTVEGTSNPNLYWYRQAAGRGLQLLFYSVGIGQISSEVPQNLSASRPQDRQFILSSKKLLLSDSGFYLCAWSVQLAGVSDTQYFGPGTRLTVL.

The rearrangement joins TRBV11-2 to TRBJ2-5; D may be TRBD2 (5 bases). The length of the CDR3 is 15 residues. V lost 0 bases and J 7 bases, leaving 15 bases between the germline ends. Germline V gives CDR1 SGHAT, CDR2 FQNNGV. In DNA, the CDR3 is TGTGCCAGCAGCTTAGAGGCTAGAGGGATGGGGACCCAGTACTTC. Translating it yields CASSLEARGMGTQYF.

This chain uses TRBV4-2 with TRBJ1-5; D is perhaps TRBD1 (5 bases). V lost 0 bases to trimming and J lost 2 bases, with 17 bases between them. The CDR3 contains 18 residues. The germline V gene encodes CDR1 LGHNA and CDR2 YNFKEQ. The CDR3 DNA is TGTGCCAGCAGCCAAGATGATGTCGGGGGATGGGGCAATCAGCCCCAGCATTTT. Translated, it gives CASSQDDVGGWGNQPQHF.

The CDR3 DNA sequence: TGTGCCAGCAGCTTAAACGCGGGGCAAGAGACCCAGTACTTC. Translated: CASSLNAGQETQYF. The chain combines TRBV11-3 with TRBJ2-5, with D perhaps TRBD2 (6 bases). The CDR3 has 14 amino acids. Germline assignment: CDR1 SGHNT and CDR2 YENEEA. V gave up 2 bases and J gave up 2 bases, with 9 bases separating them.

J is TRBJ2-3 and V is TRBV10-3, with 9 bases lining up with TRBD2. Germline V lookup: CDR1 ENHRY, CDR2 SYGVKD. Losses at the gene ends were 0 bases for V and 3 bases for J; bases not matched to a gene: 10. The CDR3 has 18 amino acids. CDR3 region: CAISESIGSSGRTDTQYF. For the CDR3, the DNA is TGTGCCATCAGTGAGTCGATAGGTAGTAGCGGGAGAACAGATACGCAGTATTTT.

The rearrangement uses TRBV27 and TRBJ2-3; D perhaps matches TRBD2 (6 bases). The CDR3 contains 16 residues. The germline V and J ends were trimmed by 3 bases and 5 bases, with 18 bases remaining between them. In germline, CDR1 is MNHEY, CDR2 SMNVEV (reference sequence). The CDR3 protein is CASSFGGLETLDTQYF. The DNA for the CDR3 is TGTGCCAGCAGTTTCGGGGGACTCGAAACCCTAGATACGCAGTATTTT.

The chain links TRBV4-2 to TRBJ2-7, with D possibly being TRBD2 (6 bases). Trimming stripped 1 base from V and 4 bases from J, with 11 bases between. Germline-derived CDR1 and CDR2 are LGHNA and YNFKEQ. The CDR3 loop spans 14 amino acids. The CDR3 DNA sequence: TGTGCCAGCAGCCAAGTCGGGAGTGGTTACGAGCAGTACTTC. Translated: CASSQVGSGYEQYF.